The entry below describes one T cell receptor (beta chain). Study members were between roughly 18 and 100 years old and lived in fewer than 30 US regions. Cohorts were based on clinical histories the participants reported. This sample is part of a study of blood T cell repertoires in COVID-19. In the study overall: Sources were T cells, B-cell-depleted T cells, or PBMCs; the material itself was cDNA or gDNA.

Some clones are missing from TCRdb's copy, which holds only in-frame ones; the method was immunoSEQ multiplex PCR. The profile shows approximately 450,000 clones, nearly 90% of them singletons. After removal of 2 bases from V and 5 bases from J, the junction contained 9 bases not matched to a gene. The V gene's germline CDR1 is LGHNA and CDR2 YNFKEQ. The CDR3 sequence is 16 residues long. The specimen sequenced was PBMCs or T cells enriched from blood (not recorded which). The rearrangement links TRBV4-2 to TRBJ2-1, with 7 bases fitting TRBD2. This clonotype was obtained from a woman aged 18-29 years with acute COVID-19. The chain's CDR3 is CASSQPFGGFDNEQFF. The DNA of the CDR3 is TGTGCCAGCAGCCAACCCTTCGGGGGGTTCGACAATGAGCAGTTCTTC.